This TCR beta chain came from a study of post-analysis software for immune sequencing data. The wider study: As for disease course, relapsing-remitting, secondary progressive and progressive-relapsing multiple sclerosis were all included. The study's findings and limits: Patients had higher frequencies than controls of five TRBV segments, including TRBV5-6, TRBV5-1 and TRBV20-1. Clustering by F measure revealed strong co-clustering among samples prepared together in one batch. Those with multiple sclerosis, the patient group, showed significantly lower normalized Chao1 diversity than controls.

The germline CDR1 and CDR2 sequences are MDHEN and SYDVKM. Trimming took off 3 bases at V and 10 bases at J, with 19 bases between the two ends. CDR3 length: 14 residues. Prepared TCR beta cDNA libraries contained unique molecular identifiers. One entry per CDR3 protein, called by TCRdb with MiXCR from the PCR reads. This sample carries 820,000 or so distinct CDR3 sequences, roughly 58% of them seen once, and the ten largest clones take roughly 4.4%. To note about this clonotype: What it binds is unknown.

The source is a girl under 18 with multiple sclerosis. The specimen sequenced was blood. This sequence joins TRBV28 and TRBJ2-7; D assignment may be TRBD1 or TRBD2 (5 bases each). This CDR3 reads CASSFWTDGAEQYF. As DNA, the CDR3 is TGTGCCAGCAGTTTCTGGACTGATGGGGCGGAACAGTACTTC.